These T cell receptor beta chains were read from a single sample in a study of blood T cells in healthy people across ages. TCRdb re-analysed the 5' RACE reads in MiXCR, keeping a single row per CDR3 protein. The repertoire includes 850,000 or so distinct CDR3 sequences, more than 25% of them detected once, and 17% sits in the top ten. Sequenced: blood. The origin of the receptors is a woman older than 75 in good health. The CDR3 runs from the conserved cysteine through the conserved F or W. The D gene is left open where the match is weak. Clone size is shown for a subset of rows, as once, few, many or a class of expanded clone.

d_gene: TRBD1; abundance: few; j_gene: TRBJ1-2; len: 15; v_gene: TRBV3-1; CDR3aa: CASSQIGTGDYGYTF; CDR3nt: TGTGCCAGCAGCCAGATCGGGACAGGAGACTATGGCTACACCTTC
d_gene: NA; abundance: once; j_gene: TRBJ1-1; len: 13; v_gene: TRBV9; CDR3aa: CACSVGGGTEAFF; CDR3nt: TGTGCCTGCAGCGTAGGTGGGGGGACTGAAGCTTTCTTT
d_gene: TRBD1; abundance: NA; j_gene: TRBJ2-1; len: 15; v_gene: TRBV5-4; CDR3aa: CASSLVGQGSNEQFF; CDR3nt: TGTGCCAGCAGCTTGGTGGGACAGGGTTCAAATGAGCAGTTCTTC
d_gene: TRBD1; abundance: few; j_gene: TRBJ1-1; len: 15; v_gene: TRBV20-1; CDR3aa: CSARGTGVEDTEAFF; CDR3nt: TGCAGTGCTAGAGGGACAGGGGTCGAAGACACTGAAGCTTTCTTT
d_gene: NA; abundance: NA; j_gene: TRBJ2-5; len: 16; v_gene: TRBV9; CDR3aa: CASSVVGGGPQEAQYF; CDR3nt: TGTGCCAGCAGCGTAGTGGGCGGGGGCCCCCAAGAGGCCCAGTACTTC
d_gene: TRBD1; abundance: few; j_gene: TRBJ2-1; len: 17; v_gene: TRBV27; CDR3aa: CASSAPGTASSYNEQFF; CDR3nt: TGTGCCAGCAGTGCCCCCGGGACAGCGAGCTCCTACAATGAGCAGTTCTTC
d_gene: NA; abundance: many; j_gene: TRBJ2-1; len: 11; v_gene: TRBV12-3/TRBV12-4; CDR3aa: CASSRALGQFF; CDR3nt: TGTGCCAGCAGCAGGGCGCTAGGGCAGTTCTTC
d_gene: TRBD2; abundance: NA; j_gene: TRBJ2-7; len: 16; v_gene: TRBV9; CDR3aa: CASSVEISGALYEQYF; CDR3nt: TGTGCCAGCAGCGTGGAAATCAGCGGGGCGCTATACGAGCAGTACTTC
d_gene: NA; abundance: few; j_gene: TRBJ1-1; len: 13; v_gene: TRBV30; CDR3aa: CAWSVPGGDEAFF; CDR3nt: TGTGCCTGGAGTGTACCCGGGGGGGATGAAGCTTTCTTT
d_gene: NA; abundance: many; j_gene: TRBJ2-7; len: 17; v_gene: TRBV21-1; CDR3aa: CASSPVPGTKGSYEQYF; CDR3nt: TGTGCCAGCAGTCCTGTACCGGGGACAAAGGGGTCCTACGAGCAGTACTTC
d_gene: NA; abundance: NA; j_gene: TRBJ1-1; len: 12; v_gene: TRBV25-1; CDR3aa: CAGSDQTGEAFF; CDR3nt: TGTGCCGGCAGTGACCAGACAGGTGAAGCTTTCTTT
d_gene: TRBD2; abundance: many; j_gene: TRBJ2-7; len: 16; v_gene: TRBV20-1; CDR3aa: CSARDIGEAGPYEQYF; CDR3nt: TGCAGTGCTAGAGATATTGGAGAAGCGGGGCCCTACGAGCAGTACTTC
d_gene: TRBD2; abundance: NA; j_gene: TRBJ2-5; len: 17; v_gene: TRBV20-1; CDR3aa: CSARAPSGGRIEETQYF; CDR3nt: TGCAGTGCTAGAGCTCCTAGCGGGGGGAGAATTGAGGAGACCCAGTACTTC
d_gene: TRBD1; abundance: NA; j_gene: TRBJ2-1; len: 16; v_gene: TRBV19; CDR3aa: CASSPRQGALGNEQFF; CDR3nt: TGTGCCAGTAGTCCAAGACAGGGGGCTTTGGGGAATGAGCAGTTCTTC
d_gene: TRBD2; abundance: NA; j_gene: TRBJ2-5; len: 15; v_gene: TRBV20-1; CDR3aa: CSAGPSGKVKETQYF; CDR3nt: TGCAGTGCTGGGCCTAGCGGGAAGGTCAAAGAGACCCAGTACTTC
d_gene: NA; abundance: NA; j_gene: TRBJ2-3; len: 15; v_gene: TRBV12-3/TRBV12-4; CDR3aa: CASRRRGVGTDTQYF; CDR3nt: TGTGCCAGCAGACGACGGGGAGTTGGCACAGATACGCAGTATTTT
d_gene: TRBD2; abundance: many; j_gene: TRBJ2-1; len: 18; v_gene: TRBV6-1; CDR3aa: CASSSSGGRLYSYNEQFF; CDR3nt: TGTGCCAGCAGCTCTAGCGGGGGGCGCCTCTATTCCTACAATGAGCAGTTCTTC
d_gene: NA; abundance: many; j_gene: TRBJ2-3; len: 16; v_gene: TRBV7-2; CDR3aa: CASSLGPGGRTDTQYF; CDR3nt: TGTGCCAGCAGCTTAGGTCCCGGGGGCCGCACAGATACGCAGTATTTT
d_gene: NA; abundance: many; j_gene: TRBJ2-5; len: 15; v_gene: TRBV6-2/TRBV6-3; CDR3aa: CASSYPGGPPETQYF; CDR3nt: TGTGCCAGCAGTTATCCGGGGGGCCCCCCGGAGACCCAGTACTTC
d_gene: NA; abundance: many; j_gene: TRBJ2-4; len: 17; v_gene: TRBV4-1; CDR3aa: CASSQGKEGRSINIQYF; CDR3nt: TGCGCCAGCAGCCAAGGAAAAGAAGGCAGGTCTATAAACATTCAGTACTTC
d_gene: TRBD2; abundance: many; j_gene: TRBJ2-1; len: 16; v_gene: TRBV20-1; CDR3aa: CSARGLAPSSYNEQFF; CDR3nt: TGCAGTGCTAGAGGACTAGCGCCCAGCTCCTACAATGAGCAGTTCTTC
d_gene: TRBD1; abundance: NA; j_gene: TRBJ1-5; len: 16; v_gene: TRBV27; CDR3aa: CASSLRWTGDNQPQHF; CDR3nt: TGTGCCAGCAGTTTAAGGTGGACAGGGGATAATCAGCCCCAGCATTTT
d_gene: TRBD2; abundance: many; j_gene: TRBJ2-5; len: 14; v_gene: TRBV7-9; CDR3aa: CASSSGWGGETQYF; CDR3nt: TGTGCCAGCAGCTCTGGCTGGGGGGGAGAGACCCAGTACTTC
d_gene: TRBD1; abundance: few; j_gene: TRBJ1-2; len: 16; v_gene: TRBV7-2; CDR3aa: CASSFQQGVASYGYTF; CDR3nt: TGTGCCAGCAGCTTTCAACAGGGGGTCGCTAGCTATGGCTACACCTTC
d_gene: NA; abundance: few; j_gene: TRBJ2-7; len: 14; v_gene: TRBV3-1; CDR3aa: CASSQGLSIHEQYF; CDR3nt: TGTGCCAGCAGCCAAGGTCTCAGCATCCACGAGCAGTACTTC
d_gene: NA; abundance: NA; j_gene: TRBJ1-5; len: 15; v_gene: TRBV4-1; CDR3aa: CASSSGRCPWMAQHF; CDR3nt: TGCGCCAGCAGCTCGGGACGGTGCCCCTGGATGGCCCAGCATTTT
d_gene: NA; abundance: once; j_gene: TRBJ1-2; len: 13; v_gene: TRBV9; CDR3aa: CASSTDQNYGYTF; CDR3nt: TGTGCCAGCAGTACGGACCAGAACTATGGCTACACCTTC
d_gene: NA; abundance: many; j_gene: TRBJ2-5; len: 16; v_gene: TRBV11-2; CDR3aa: CASSPVGRKGPETQYF; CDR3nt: TGTGCCAGCAGCCCCGTGGGGAGGAAGGGTCCGGAGACCCAGTACTTC
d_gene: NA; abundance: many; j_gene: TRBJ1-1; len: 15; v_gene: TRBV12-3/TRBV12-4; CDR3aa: CASRPFGGGNTEAFF; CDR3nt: TGTGCCAGCAGGCCCTTTGGGGGAGGGAACACTGAAGCTTTCTTT
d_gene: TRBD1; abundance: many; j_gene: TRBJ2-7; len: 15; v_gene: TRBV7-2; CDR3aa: CASSLRQGPSYEQYF; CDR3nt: TGTGCCAGCAGCTTAAGACAGGGACCCTCCTACGAGCAGTACTTC
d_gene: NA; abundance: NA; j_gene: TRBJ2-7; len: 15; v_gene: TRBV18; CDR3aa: CASSLGRRAYNEQYF; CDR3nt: TGTGCCAGCTCACTAGGAAGGAGGGCCTACAATGAGCAGTACTTC
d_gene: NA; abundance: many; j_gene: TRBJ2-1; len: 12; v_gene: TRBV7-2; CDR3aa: CASTLGGNEQFF; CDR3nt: TGTGCCAGCACCTTAGGAGGTAATGAGCAGTTCTTC
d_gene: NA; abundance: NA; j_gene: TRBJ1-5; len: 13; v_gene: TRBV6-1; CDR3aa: CASSEGSVQPQHF; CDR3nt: TGTGCCAGCAGTGAAGGTTCCGTTCAGCCCCAGCATTTT
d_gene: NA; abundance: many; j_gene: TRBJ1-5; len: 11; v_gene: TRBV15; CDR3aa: CATLARQPQHF; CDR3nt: TGTGCCACCCTGGCGAGGCAGCCCCAGCATTTT
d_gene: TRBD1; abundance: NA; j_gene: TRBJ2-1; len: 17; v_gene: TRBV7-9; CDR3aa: CASSATPGQGRGNEQFF; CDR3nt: TGTGCCAGCAGCGCAACCCCGGGACAGGGAAGAGGCAATGAGCAGTTCTTC
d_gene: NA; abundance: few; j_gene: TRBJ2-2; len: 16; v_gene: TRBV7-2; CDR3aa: CASSSFRHKNTGELFF; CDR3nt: TGTGCCAGCAGCTCATTCAGACACAAGAACACCGGGGAGCTGTTTTTT
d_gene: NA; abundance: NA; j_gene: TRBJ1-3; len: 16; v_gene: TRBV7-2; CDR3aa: CASSLVPGGSGNTIYF; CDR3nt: TGTGCCAGCAGCTTAGTGCCGGGAGGTTCCGGAAACACCATATATTTT